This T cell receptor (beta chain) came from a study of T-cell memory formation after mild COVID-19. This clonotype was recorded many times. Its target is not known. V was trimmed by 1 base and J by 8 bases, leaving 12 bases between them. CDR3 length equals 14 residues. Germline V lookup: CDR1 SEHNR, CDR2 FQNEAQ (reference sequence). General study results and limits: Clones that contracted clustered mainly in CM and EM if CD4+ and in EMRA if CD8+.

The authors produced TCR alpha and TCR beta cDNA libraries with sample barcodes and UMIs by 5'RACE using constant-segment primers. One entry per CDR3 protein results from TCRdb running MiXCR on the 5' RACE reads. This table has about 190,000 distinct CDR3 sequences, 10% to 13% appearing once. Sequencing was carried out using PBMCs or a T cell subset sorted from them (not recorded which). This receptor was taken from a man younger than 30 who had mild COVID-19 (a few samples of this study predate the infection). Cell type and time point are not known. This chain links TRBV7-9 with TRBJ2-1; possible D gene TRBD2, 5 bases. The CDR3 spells CASSLDGPRDEQFF. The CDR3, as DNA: TGTGCCAGCAGCTTAGATGGACCGAGGGATGAGCAGTTCTTC.